This section outlines one T cell receptor (beta chain) sequence together with its context. Its antigen is undetermined. These data come from a study of cytomegalovirus exposure and HLA in healthy donors. Study-wide results and caveats: In vitro checks showed that a few CMV-associated chains really do target CMV antigens. Excluded: some indistinguishable V segments such as TRBV6-2 and TRBV6-3.

This CDR3 is built from 16 residues. The trim removed 5 bases at V and 5 bases at J, leaving 10 bases unmatched. The germline V gene encodes CDR1 LNHDA and CDR2 SQIVND (reference sequence). Both 60 Vbeta primers and 13 Jbeta primers went into the PCR. How the authors handled the data: An analysis performed later counted 60 million to 90 million unique TCR beta chains (roughly 10 million of them shared). Sequencing used immunoSEQ multiplex PCR; TCRdb keeps in-frame clones, though not all of them. The V and J calls and clone size come from that table; D and trimming were worked out from the DNA. The profile shows 150,000 to 200,000 clones, 62% of them singletons.

The origin of this receptor is a man aged 35-49 years in good health and CMV-seronegative. The material sequenced was PBMCs. The rearrangement uses TRBV19 and TRBJ1-5; 9 bases line up with TRBD1. CDR3 coding DNA: TGTGCCAGTAGTTTTAGGACCGGACAGGGGTATCAGCCCCAGCATTTT. Protein sequence: CASSFRTGQGYQPQHF.